What follows are 18 T cell receptor beta chains derived from one specimen sequenced in a study of shared clonotypes between healthy human individuals. Libraries were prepared by immunoSEQ multiplex PCR; TCRdb keeps only in-frame clonotypes and omits some of them. The table shows 550,000 to 700,000 clones, with around 73% occurring only once. Sequencing was done on a sample of memory CD4+ T cells sorted from blood. Noted subset: CD45RA-negative fraction. These receptors were collected from a woman aged 25 to 45 in good health.

There are a few counts of this clone. The chain employs TRBV5-4 and TRBJ2-1; 11 nucleotides align to TRBD1. The CDR3 length is 16 residues. The germline V gene encodes CDR1 SGHNT and CDR2 YYREEE (reference sequence). J was trimmed by 4 bases and V by 5 bases; bases with no gene match: 8. The CDR3 loop reads CASRAGTGGRYNEQFF. Written as DNA, the CDR3 is TGTGCCAGCAGAGCCGGGACAGGGGGTAGGTACAATGAGCAGTTCTTC. The full variable domain, with the rest looked up from reference TRBV5-4 and TRBJ2-1, is ETGVTQSPTHLIKTRGQQVTLRCSSQSGHNTVSWYQQALGQGPQFIFQYYREEENGRGNFPPRFSGLQFPNYSSELNVNALELDDSALYLCASRAGTGGRYNEQFFGPGTRLTVL.

The genes are TRBV4-1 and TRBJ1-4; D uncertain. V was cut by 4 bases and J by 6 bases, with 27 bases left in between. The CDR3 is made up of 19 amino acids. Germline loops: CDR1 MGHRA, CDR2 YSYEKL. The CDR3 region has the DNA TGCGCCAGCAGCCGCTCTCCTTCTGGCGCCCAAGTGTCCTATGAAAAACTGTTTTTT. This sequence encodes CASSRSPSGAQVSYEKLFF.

The chain links TRBV28 to TRBJ2-7, with D hard to call. V was trimmed by 2 bases and J by 4 bases, leaving 6 bases between them. The CDR3 contains 12 residues. CDR1 and CDR2 from the germline V gene are MDHEN and SYDVKM. CDR3 sequence (DNA): TGTGCCAGCAGTTTAACTAAATACGAGCAGTACTTC. Translating it yields CASSLTKYEQYF.

V and J are TRBV7-6 and TRBJ1-1; 8 nucleotides align to TRBD1. Per the germline V gene, CDR1 is SGHVS and CDR2 is FNYEAQ. CDR3 length equals 14 residues. The V gene end was trimmed by 2 bases and the J gene end by 1 base; junction bases not matched to a gene: 0. CDR3 DNA: TGTGCCAGCAGCTTACAGGGGGCGAACACTGAAGCTTTCTTT. Translating gives CASSLQGANTEAFF.

The V gene is TRBV6-5, the J gene TRBJ1-2; D possibly corresponds to TRBD1 (6 bases). The germline V gene encodes CDR1 MNHEY and CDR2 SVGAGI. CDR3 length: 12 amino acids. Trimming removed 3 bases at V and 6 bases at J, with 8 bases between. This chain's CDR3 is CASSYPGDGYTF. The DNA for the CDR3 is TGTGCCAGCAGTTATCCAGGGGATGGCTACACCTTC.

This clone was counted a few times. V gene TRBV28 combines with J gene TRBJ2-7; tentatively, D is TRBD1 (5 bases). Between the trimmed V and J ends, which lost 10 bases and 5 bases, there was a span of 24 bases. Germline CDR1 is MDHEN and CDR2 is SYDVKM. The CDR3 totals 15 residues. The DNA of the CDR3 is TGTGCCACCATTGGGGCCGGCACTCGAGCTCACGAGCAGTACTTC. The encoded protein is CATIGAGTRAHEQYF.

The genes are TRBV28 and TRBJ2-3, with 7 bases lining up with TRBD2. The trim removed 2 bases at V and 2 bases at J, leaving 10 bases unmatched. This CDR3 region has 17 residues. Germline lookup yields CDR1 MDHEN and CDR2 SYDVKM. The CDR3 nucleotides are TGTGCCAGCAGTTTACCGTTATTGAAGCGGGACACAGATACGCAGTATTTT. It is translated as CASSLPLLKRDTDTQYF. Full variable domain (rest looked up from reference TRBV28 and TRBJ2-3): DVKVTQSSRYLVKRTGEKVFLECVQDMDHENMFWYRQDPGLGLRLIYFSYDVKMKEKGDIPEGYSVSREKKERFSLILESASTNQTSMYLCASSLPLLKRDTDTQYFGPGTRLTVL.

V and J are TRBV6-1 and TRBJ1-5, with 7 bases lining up with TRBD1. Germline trimming cut 6 bases from V and 3 bases from J; bases unmatched to any gene: 5. The germline V gene encodes CDR1 MNHNS and CDR2 SASEGT. CDR3 length: 14 residues. The CDR3 protein is CASRTGTVNQPQHF. The CDR3, as DNA: TGTGCCAGCAGGACTGGGACAGTCAATCAGCCCCAGCATTTT.

The V gene is TRBV19, the J gene TRBJ2-2, with D perhaps matching TRBD2 (5 bases). Germline values: CDR1 LNHDA, CDR2 SQIVND (reference sequence). The CDR3 is 15 residues long. V was clipped by 5 bases and J by 5 bases, with 15 bases between them. CDR3 nucleotide sequence: TGTGCCAGTAGTCCCAGCCGAGGGCGGACCGGGGAGCTGTTTTTT. Translating it yields CASSPSRGRTGELFF.

The rearrangement uses TRBV5-5 and TRBJ1-1; no clear D gene. This CDR3 is 12 amino acids long. Germline CDR1 is SGHKS and CDR2 is YYEKEE (reference sequence). V dropped 7 bases and J dropped 5 bases, with 12 bases sitting between them. The CDR3 sequence is CASLSRLTEAFF. The CDR3 region has the DNA TGTGCCAGCCTCTCAAGGCTAACTGAAGCTTTCTTT.

The gene calls are TRBV7-2 and TRBJ2-3; D may be TRBD2 (6 bases). Per germline, CDR1 SGHTA and CDR2 FQGNSA. Deletions cut 4 bases from V and 11 bases from J, with 13 bases between. The CDR3 is 12 amino acids. The CDR3 protein is CASSSYLGGQYF. CDR3 in DNA: TGTGCCAGCAGCTCTTATCTGGGGGGGCAGTATTTT.

This clone has just a few counts. The identical CDR3 is also encoded by other nucleotide sequences in the sample. The chain is built from TRBV6-5 and TRBJ2-1, with D possibly being TRBD1 (6 bases). Germline loops: CDR1 MNHEY, CDR2 SVGAGI. The V end was cut by 5 bases, the J end by 4 bases, with 9 bases between. This CDR3 contains 13 residues. The CDR3, as DNA: TGTGCCAGCAGTACAGGGCTGTACAATGAGCAGTTCTTC. This sequence encodes CASSTGLYNEQFF.

This clone was seen a few times. The V gene is TRBV7-8, the J gene TRBJ1-3, with no clear D. CDR1 SGHVS and CDR2 FQNEAQ come from the germline V gene. This CDR3 is built from 14 residues. Trimming removed 6 bases from V and 0 bases from J, with 9 bases in between. The CDR3 loop reads CASRPGGSGNTIYF. The CDR3 DNA reads TGTGCCAGCAGGCCCGGTGGCTCTGGAAACACCATATATTTT.

The rearrangement uses TRBV6-1 and TRBJ2-7, with TRBD2 matching over 8 bases. Germline CDR1 and CDR2: MNHNS and SASEGT. The CDR3 spans 15 residues. Germline trimming cut 1 base from V and 2 bases from J; bases unmatched to any gene: 4. The CDR3 loop is CASSEGSSGAYEQYF. CDR3 nucleotide sequence: TGTGCCAGCAGTGAAGGGAGTAGCGGGGCCTACGAGCAGTACTTC.

The chain employs TRBV28 and TRBJ2-2; D is ambiguous. CDR3 size: 16 residues. In germline, CDR1 is MDHEN, CDR2 SYDVKM. V was shortened by 4 bases and J by 5 bases, with 17 bases between the two germline ends. CDR3 sequence reads: CASSSIGPQLTGELFF. The CDR3 DNA reads TGTGCCAGCAGTTCCATCGGGCCGCAGCTTACCGGGGAGCTGTTTTTT.

This chain uses TRBV4-1 with TRBJ2-1; D remains unclear. Per the germline V gene, CDR1 is MGHRA and CDR2 is YSYEKL. Trimming removed 1 base at V and 5 bases at J, with 6 bases between. This CDR3 spans 13 amino acids. The CDR3 DNA is TGCGCCAGCAGCCAAGCCCGGAACAATGAGCAGTTCTTC. It yields the protein CASSQARNNEQFF.

This clone turned up a few times. Here the CDR3 reads CASSWQRYNEQFF. The CDR3 nucleotides read TGTGCCAGCAGCTGGCAGCGCTACAATGAGCAGTTCTTC. The genes are TRBV7-2 and TRBJ2-1; D is undetermined. The V and J ends lost 4 bases and 3 bases respectively, with 7 bases between them. This CDR3 spans 13 amino acids. The V gene's germline CDR1 is SGHTA and CDR2 FQGNSA.

Notes on this clone: Additional DNA sequences in this sample encode the identical CDR3. The chain combines TRBV28 with TRBJ2-5, with TRBD2 as a possible D gene (5 bases). The ends were cut back, 5 bases at V and 2 bases at J, with 9 bases in the middle. CDR1 and CDR2 (germline): MDHEN, SYDVKM. The CDR3 has 13 amino acids. CDR3 DNA sequence: TGTGCCAGCAGTACCCCGGGGCAAGAGACCCAGTACTTC. Amino acid sequence: CASSTPGQETQYF. Based on the CDR3 plus reference TRBV28 and TRBJ2-5, the full variable domain is DVKVTQSSRYLVKRTGEKVFLECVQDMDHENMFWYRQDPGLGLRLIYFSYDVKMKEKGDIPEGYSVSREKKERFSLILESASTNQTSMYLCASSTPGQETQYFGPGTRLLVL.